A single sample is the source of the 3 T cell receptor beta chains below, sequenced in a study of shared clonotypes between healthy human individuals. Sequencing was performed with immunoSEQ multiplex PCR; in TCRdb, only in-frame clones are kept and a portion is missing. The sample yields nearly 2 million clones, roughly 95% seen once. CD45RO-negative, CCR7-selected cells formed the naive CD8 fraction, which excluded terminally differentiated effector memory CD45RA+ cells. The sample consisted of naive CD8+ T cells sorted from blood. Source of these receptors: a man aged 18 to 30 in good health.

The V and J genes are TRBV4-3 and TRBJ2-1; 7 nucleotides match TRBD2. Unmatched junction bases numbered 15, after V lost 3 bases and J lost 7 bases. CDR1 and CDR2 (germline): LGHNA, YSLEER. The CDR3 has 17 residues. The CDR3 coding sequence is TGCGCCAGCAGCCACCTTTTTGGGGCGGGAGTTGTGAATGAGCAGTTCTTC. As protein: CASSHLFGAGVVNEQFF.

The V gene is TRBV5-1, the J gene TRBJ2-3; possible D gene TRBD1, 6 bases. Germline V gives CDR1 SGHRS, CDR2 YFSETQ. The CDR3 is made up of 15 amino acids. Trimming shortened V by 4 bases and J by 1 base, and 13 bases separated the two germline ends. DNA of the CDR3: TGCGCCAGCAGCACCACAGGGTATGGCACAGATACGCAGTATTTT. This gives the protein CASSTTGYGTDTQYF.

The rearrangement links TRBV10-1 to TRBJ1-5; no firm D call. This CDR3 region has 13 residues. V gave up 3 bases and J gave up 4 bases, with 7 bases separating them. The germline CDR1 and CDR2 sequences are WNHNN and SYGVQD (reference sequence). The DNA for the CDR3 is TGCGCCAGCAGTGATCAGGAAAATCAGCCCCAGCATTTT. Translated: CASSDQENQPQHF.